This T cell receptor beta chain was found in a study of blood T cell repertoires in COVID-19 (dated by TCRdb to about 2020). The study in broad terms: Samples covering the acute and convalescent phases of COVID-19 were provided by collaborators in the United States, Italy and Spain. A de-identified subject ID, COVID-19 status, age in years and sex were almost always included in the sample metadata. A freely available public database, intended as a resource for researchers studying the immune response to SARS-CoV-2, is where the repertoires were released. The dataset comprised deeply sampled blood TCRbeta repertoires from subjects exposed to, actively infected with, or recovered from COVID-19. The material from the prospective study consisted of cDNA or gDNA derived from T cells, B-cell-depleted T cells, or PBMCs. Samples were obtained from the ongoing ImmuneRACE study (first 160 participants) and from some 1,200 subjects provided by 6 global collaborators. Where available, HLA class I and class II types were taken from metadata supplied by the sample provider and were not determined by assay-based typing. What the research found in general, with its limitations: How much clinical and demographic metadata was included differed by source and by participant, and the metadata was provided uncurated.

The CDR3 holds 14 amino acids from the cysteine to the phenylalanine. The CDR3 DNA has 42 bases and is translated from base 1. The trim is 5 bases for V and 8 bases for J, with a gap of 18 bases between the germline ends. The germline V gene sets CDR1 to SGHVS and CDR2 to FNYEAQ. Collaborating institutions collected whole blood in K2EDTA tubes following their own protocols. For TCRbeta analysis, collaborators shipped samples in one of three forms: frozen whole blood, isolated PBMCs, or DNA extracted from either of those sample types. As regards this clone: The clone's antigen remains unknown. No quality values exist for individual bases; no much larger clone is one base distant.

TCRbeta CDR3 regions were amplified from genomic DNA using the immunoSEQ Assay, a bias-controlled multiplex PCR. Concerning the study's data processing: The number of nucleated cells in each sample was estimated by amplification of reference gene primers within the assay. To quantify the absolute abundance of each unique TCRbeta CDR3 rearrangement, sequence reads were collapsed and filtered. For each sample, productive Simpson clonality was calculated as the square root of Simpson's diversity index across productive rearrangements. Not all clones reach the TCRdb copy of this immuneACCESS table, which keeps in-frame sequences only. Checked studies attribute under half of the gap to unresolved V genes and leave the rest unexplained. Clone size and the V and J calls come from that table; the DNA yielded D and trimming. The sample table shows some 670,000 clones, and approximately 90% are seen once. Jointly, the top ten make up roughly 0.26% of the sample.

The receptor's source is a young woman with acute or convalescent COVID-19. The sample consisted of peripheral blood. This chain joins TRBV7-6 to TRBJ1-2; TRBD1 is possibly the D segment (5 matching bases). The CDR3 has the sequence CASSPQGLVGGYTF. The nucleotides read TGTGCCAGCAGCCCTCAGGGATTAGTCGGGGGCTACACCTTC.